The clone carrying this T cell receptor beta chain was seen a few times. The record originates from a study of blood T cell repertoires in COVID-19. About the research overall: Some COVID-19 samples were acute and others convalescent; all came from the United States, Italy and Spain. In each case, the material was cDNA or gDNA derived from T cells, B-cell-depleted T cells, or PBMCs.

Per the original data handling: The authors estimated nucleated cell counts from reference gene primer amplification. The method was immunoSEQ multiplex PCR; TCRdb's version includes in-frame clones alone and lacks a portion of them. The D gene and trimming were derived from the DNA, and the V and J assignments and clone size from that table. The table records 150,000 or so clones, around 82% of them present only once. The CDR3 is made up of 15 amino acids. Trimming at V came to 4 bases and at J to 2 bases, leaving 6 bases not matched to a gene. Germline CDR1 reads MNHEY; CDR2 reads SVGAGI. This receptor was obtained from a human donor with acute or convalescent COVID-19. The donor label of this sample is uncertain. Input material: peripheral blood. The genes are TRBV6-5 and TRBJ2-5; 8 positions agree with TRBD1. The CDR3 coding sequence is TGTGCCAGCAGTTCTCCGGGGACAGGTCAAGAGACCCAGTACTTC. Protein sequence: CASSSPGTGQETQYF.